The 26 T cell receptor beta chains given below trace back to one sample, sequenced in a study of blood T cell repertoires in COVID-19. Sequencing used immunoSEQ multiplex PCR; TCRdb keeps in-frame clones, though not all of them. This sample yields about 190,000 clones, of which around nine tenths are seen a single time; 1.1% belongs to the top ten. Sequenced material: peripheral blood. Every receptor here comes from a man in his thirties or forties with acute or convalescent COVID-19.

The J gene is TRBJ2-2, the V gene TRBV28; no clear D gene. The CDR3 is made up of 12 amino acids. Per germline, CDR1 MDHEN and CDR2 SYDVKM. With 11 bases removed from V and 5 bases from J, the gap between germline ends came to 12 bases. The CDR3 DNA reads TGTGCCTTCGCTAGTCGGACCGGGGAGCTGTTTTTT. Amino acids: CAFASRTGELFF.

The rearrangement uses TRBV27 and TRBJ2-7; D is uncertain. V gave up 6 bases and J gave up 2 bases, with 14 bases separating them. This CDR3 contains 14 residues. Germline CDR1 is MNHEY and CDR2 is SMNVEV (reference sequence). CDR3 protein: CASRRKSPPYEQYF. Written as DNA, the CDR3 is TGTGCCAGCAGACGAAAAAGCCCTCCCTACGAGCAGTACTTC.

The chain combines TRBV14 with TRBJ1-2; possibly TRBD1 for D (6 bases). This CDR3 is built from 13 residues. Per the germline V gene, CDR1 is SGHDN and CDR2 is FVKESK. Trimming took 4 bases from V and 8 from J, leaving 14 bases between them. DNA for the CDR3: TGTGCCAGCAGCCGGAACAGGGTTGGAGGCTACACCTTC. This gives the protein CASSRNRVGGYTF. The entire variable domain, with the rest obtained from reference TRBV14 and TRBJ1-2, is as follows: EAGVTQFPSHSVIEKGQTVTLRCDPISGHDNLYWYRRVMGKEIKFLLHFVKESKQDESGMPNNRFLAERTGGTYSTLKVQPAELEDSGVYFCASSRNRVGGYTFGSGTRLTVV.

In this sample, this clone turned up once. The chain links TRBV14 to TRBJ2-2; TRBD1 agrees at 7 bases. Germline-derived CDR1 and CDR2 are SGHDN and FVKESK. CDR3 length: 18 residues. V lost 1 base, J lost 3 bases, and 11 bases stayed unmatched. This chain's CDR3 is CASSQGNQQGLYTGELFF. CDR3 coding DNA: TGTGCCAGCAGCCAAGGGAACCAACAGGGGCTATACACCGGGGAGCTGTTTTTT.

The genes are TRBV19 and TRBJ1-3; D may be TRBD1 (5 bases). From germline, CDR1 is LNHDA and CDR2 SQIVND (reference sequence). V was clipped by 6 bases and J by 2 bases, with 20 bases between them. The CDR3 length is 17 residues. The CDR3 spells CASRNVFQGVTGNTIYF. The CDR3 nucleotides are TGTGCCAGTAGGAATGTGTTCCAAGGGGTTACTGGAAACACCATATATTTT.

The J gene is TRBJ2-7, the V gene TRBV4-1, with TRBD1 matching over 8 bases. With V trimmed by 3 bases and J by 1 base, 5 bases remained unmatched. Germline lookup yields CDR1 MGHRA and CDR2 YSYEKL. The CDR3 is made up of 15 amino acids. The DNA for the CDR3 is TGCGCCAGCAGCCACCTGGGACAGGCATCCTACGAGCAGTACTTC. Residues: CASSHLGQASYEQYF.

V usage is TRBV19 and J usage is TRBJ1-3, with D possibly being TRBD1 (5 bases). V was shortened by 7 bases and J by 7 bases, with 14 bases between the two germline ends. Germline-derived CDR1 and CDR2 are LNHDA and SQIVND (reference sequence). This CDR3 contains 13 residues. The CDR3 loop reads CASTTAGRNTIYF. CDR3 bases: TGTGCCAGTACCACCGCAGGGAGGAACACCATATATTTT.

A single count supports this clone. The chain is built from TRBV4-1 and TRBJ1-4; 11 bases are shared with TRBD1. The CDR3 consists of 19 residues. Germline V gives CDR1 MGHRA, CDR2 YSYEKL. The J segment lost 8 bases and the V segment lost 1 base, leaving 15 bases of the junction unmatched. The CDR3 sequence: CASSQVFRGSGTGGEKLFF. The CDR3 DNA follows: TGCGCCAGCAGCCAAGTATTCCGAGGTTCCGGGACAGGGGGGGAAAAACTGTTTTTT.

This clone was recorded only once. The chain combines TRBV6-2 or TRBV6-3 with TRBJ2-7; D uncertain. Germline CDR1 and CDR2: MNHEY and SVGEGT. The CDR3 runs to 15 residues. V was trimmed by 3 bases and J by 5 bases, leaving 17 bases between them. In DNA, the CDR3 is TGTGCCAGCAGTTATGACACCCGATCTCGCAACGAGCAGTACTTC. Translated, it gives CASSYDTRSRNEQYF.

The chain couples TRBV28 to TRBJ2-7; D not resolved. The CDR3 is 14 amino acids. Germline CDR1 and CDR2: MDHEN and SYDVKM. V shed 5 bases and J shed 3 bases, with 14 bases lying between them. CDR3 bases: TGTGCCAGCAGTCCTTCGACGGGTTTCTACGAGCAGTACTTC. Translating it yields CASSPSTGFYEQYF. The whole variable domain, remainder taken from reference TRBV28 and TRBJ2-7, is DVKVTQSSRYLVKRTGEKVFLECVQDMDHENMFWYRQDPGLGLRLIYFSYDVKMKEKGDIPEGYSVSREKKERFSLILESASTNQTSMYLCASSPSTGFYEQYFGPGTRLTVT.

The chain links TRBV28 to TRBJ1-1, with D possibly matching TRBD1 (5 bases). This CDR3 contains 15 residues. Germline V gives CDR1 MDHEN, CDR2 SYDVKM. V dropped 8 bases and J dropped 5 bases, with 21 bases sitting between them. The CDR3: CASYGQGRGGTEAFF. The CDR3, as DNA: TGTGCCAGCTATGGCCAGGGCCGAGGTGGGACTGAAGCTTTCTTT.

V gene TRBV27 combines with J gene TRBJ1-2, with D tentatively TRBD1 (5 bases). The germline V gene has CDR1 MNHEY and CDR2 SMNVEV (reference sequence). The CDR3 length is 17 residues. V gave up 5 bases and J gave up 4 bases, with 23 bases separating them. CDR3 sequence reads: CASSPTRGGSGTYGYTF. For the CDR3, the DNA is TGTGCCAGCAGTCCCACTCGGGGAGGGTCCGGGACCTATGGCTACACCTTC.

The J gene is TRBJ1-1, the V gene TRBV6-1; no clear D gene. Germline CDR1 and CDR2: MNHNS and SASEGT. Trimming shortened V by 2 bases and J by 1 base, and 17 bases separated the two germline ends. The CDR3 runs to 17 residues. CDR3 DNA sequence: TGTGCCAGCAGTGAAAAAGGGTGGGCGGGCAAGAACACTGAAGCTTTCTTT. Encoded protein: CASSEKGWAGKNTEAFF.

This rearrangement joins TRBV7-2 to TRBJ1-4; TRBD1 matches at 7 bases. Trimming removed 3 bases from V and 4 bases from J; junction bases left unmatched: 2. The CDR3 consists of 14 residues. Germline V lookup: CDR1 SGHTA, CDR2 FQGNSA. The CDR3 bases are TGTGCCAGCAGCTTTCAGGGGGGTAATGAAAAACTGTTTTTT. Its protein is CASSFQGGNEKLFF.

The DNA for the CDR3 is TGTGCCAGCAGTTGGGCTAACAATTCACCCCTCCACTTT. Encoded protein: CASSWANNSPLHF. The gene calls are TRBV6-5 and TRBJ1-6; no reliable D call. The length of the CDR3 is 13 residues. The germline gives CDR1 MNHEY, CDR2 SVGAGI. Deletions cut 4 bases from V and 7 bases from J, with 8 bases between.

The CDR3 sequence: CASSYPGTGTDTQYF. The CDR3, as DNA: TGTGCCAGCAGTTACCCTGGGACAGGCACAGATACGCAGTATTTT. The V and J genes are TRBV6-6 and TRBJ2-3; TRBD1 aligns across 7 bases. Germline CDR1 reads MNHNY; CDR2 reads SVGAGI (reference sequence). The CDR3 is 15 amino acids. Unmatched junction bases numbered 3, after V lost 2 bases and J lost 1 base.

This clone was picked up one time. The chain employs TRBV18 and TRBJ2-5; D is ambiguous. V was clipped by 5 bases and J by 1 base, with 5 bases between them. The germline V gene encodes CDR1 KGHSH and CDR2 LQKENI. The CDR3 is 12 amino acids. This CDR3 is CASSVLQETQYF. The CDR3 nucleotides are TGTGCCAGCTCAGTTCTCCAAGAGACCCAGTACTTC. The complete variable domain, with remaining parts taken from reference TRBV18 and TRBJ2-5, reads NAGVMQNPRHLVRRRGQEARLRCSPMKGHSHVYWYRQLPEEGLKFMVYLQKENIIDESGMPKERFSAEFPKEGPSILRIQQVVRGDSAAYFCASSVLQETQYFGPGTRLLVL.

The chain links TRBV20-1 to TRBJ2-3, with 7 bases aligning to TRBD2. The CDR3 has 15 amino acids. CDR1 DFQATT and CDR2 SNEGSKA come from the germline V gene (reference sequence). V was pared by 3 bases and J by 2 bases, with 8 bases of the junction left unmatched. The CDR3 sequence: CSASELAALTDTQYF. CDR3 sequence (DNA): TGCAGTGCTAGTGAGCTAGCGGCCCTCACAGATACGCAGTATTTT.

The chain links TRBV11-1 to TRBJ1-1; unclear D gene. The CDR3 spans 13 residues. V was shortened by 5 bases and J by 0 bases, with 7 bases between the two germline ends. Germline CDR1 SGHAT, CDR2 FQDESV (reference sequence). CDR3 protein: CASSLSMNTEAFF. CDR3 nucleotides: TGTGCCAGCAGCCTATCCATGAACACTGAAGCTTTCTTT.

The CDR3 DNA reads as TGTGCCAGCAGCACCTCTGGCGGGGTTCTCTATGGCTACACCTTC. Translated: CASSTSGGVLYGYTF. V is TRBV6-6 and J is TRBJ1-2; no clear D. This CDR3 contains 15 residues. CDR1 is MNHNY and CDR2 is SVGAGI in the germline V gene (reference sequence). Trimming removed 6 bases at V and 4 bases at J, with 18 bases between.

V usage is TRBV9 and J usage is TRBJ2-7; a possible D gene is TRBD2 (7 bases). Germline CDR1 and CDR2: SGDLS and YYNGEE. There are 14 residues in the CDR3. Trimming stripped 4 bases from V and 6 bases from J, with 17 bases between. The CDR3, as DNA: TGTGCCAGCAGCTCCCAAGGGGGGGGACTCGAGCAGTACTTC. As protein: CASSSQGGGLEQYF.

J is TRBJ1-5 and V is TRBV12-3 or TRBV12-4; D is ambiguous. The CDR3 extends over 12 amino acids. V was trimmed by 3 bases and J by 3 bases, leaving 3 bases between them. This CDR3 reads CASSFVNQPQHF. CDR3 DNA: TGTGCCAGCAGTTTCGTCAATCAGCCCCAGCATTTT.

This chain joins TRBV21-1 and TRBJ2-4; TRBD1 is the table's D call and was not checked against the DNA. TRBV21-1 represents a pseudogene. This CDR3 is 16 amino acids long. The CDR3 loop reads CASSKGGRDRKNIQYF. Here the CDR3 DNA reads TGTGCCAGCAGCAAAGGGGGCCGGGACAGGAAAAACATTCAGTACTTC.

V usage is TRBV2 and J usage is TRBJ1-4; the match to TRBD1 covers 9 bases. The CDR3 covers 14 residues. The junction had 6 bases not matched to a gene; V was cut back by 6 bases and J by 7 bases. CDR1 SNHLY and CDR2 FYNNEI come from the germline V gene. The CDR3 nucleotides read TGTGCCAGCAGGGCCGGGACAGGGAGTGAAAAACTGTTTTTT. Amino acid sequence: CASRAGTGSEKLFF.

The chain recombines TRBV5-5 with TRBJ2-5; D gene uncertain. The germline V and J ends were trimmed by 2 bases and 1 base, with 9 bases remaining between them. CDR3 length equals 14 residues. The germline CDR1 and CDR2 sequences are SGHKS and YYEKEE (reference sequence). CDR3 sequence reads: CASSFPSIQETQYF. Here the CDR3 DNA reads TGTGCCAGCAGCTTCCCTAGTATCCAAGAGACCCAGTACTTC.

CDR3 sequence: CAWSVLRVVEAFF. The CDR3 DNA follows: TGTGCCTGGAGTGTACTGCGGGTGGTAGAAGCTTTCTTT. The V gene is TRBV30, the J gene TRBJ1-1; no clear D. Germline V gene lookup returns CDR1 GTSNPN and CDR2 SVGIG (reference sequence). Trimming took 0 bases from V and 8 from J, leaving 13 bases between them. There are 13 residues in the CDR3.